This T cell receptor (beta chain) was identified in a study of T cell responses to AZD1222 COVID-19 vaccine. The wider study: Analysis merged second doses at about 4 or about 12 weeks. Findings and caveats of the study: Spike was spanned by vaccine-associated CD4 TCRs, which were dominant at 160-218 and 743-854. Baseline antibody screening turned up just six or seven seropositive AZD1222 recipients. Donors, mostly white British, included more females; clonal diversity was possibly underestimated.

TCRdb's table, derived via immunoSEQ multiplex PCR, lists solely in-frame clones and lacks some. Among about 130,000 clones, over 75% were seen once, and the ten largest hold 20% to 25%. V lost 4 bases and J lost 6; bases outside the gene matches: 8. CDR1 KGHSH and CDR2 LQKENI come from the germline V gene. CDR3 length: 15 residues. Notes on this clone: The antigen remains undetermined.

Source: peripheral blood, taken on day 0 of AZD1222 vaccination. The chain links TRBV18 to TRBJ2-3; 9 bases are a match to TRBD1. The sequence came from an adult in good health. The CDR3 reads CASSRDREVTDTQYF. CDR3 coding DNA: TGTGCCAGCTCACGGGACAGGGAAGTAACCGATACGCAGTATTTT.